Below, 17 T cell receptor beta chains from the same sample are listed, as sequenced in a study of shared clonotypes between healthy human individuals. This table comes from immunoSEQ multiplex PCR, and its TCRdb copy is limited to in-frame clones, with some not included. The table records over a million clones, roughly 96% of them present only once. The sample was naive CD4+ T cells sorted from blood. Stated subset: CD45RA+ positively selected. The source of these receptors is a man aged 25-45 years in good health.

This chain links TRBV18 with TRBJ2-5; no clear D gene. V dropped 5 bases and J dropped 2 bases, with 6 bases sitting between them. CDR3 size: 12 residues. Looked up from germline, CDR1 is KGHSH and CDR2 is LQKENI. The CDR3 loop reads CASSLEQETQYF. DNA of the CDR3: TGTGCCAGCTCATTGGAGCAAGAGACCCAGTACTTC.

This rearrangement joins TRBV6-6 to TRBJ1-1, with 9 bases fitting TRBD1. The germline CDR1 and CDR2 sequences are MNHNY and SVGAGI (reference sequence). The CDR3 spans 14 residues. V lost 6 bases and J lost 0; bases outside the gene matches: 2. CDR3: CASSGTGLNTEAFF. The CDR3 DNA follows: TGTGCCAGCAGCGGGACAGGGCTGAACACTGAAGCTTTCTTT.

The chain couples TRBV6-5 to TRBJ1-1; no definite D call. Germline lookup yields CDR1 MNHEY and CDR2 SVGAGI. The CDR3 contains 13 residues. The V and J ends lost 10 bases and 1 base respectively, with 13 bases between them. CDR3 DNA: TGTGCCACCCGAGCTGTAGCGAACACTGAAGCTTTCTTT. Encoded protein: CATRAVANTEAFF.

V gene TRBV27 combines with J gene TRBJ2-1; 9 bases agree with TRBD2. V trimming: 5 bases; J trimming: 1 base; junction bases outside the gene matches: 6. The CDR3 runs 16 residues. CDR1 is MNHEY, CDR2 SMNVEV, per germline (reference sequence). DNA of the CDR3: TGTGCCAGCAGTACTCTAGCGGGACCTTCCTACAATGAGCAGTTCTTC. This sequence encodes CASSTLAGPSYNEQFF.

V and J are TRBV5-6 and TRBJ2-1; D might be TRBD1 or TRBD2, each matching 6 bases. V dropped 1 base and J dropped 6 bases, with 20 bases sitting between them. The germline V gene has CDR1 SGHDT and CDR2 YYEEEE. The CDR3 runs to 17 residues. CDR3 loop: CASSLWGRRDKGNEQFF. DNA of the CDR3: TGTGCCAGCAGCTTGTGGGGACGGCGGGACAAAGGCAATGAGCAGTTCTTC.

The rearrangement links TRBV5-1 to TRBJ1-4; D perhaps matches TRBD1 (5 bases). CDR1 and CDR2 (germline): SGHRS, YFSETQ. CDR3 size: 14 residues. The ends were cut back, 0 bases at V and 3 bases at J, with 6 bases in the middle. For the CDR3, the DNA is TGCGCCAGCAGCTTGGTGGGACCTAATGAAAAACTGTTTTTT. Translation: CASSLVGPNEKLFF.

This chain links TRBV6-4 with TRBJ1-2, with 10 bases identical to TRBD1. V lost 5 bases and J lost 0; bases outside the gene matches: 9. This CDR3 region has 17 residues. Germline CDR1 is MRHNA and CDR2 is SNTAGT. The CDR3 region has the DNA TGTGCCAGCAGTTTGACCGGGACAGGGGTTTCTAACTATGGCTACACCTTC. This gives the protein CASSLTGTGVSNYGYTF.

CDR3 nucleotide sequence: TGTGCCAGCAGCTCACGGACAGGAGACTACACCGGGGAGCTGTTTTTT. It encodes CASSSRTGDYTGELFF. The V and J genes are TRBV7-3 and TRBJ2-2, with 7 bases lining up with TRBD1. The germline CDR1 and CDR2 sequences are SGHTA and FQGTGA. The CDR3 extends over 16 amino acids. Trimming removed 4 bases from V and 3 bases from J; junction bases left unmatched: 8.

The chain employs TRBV27 and TRBJ2-2; D might be TRBD1 (5 bases). The length of the CDR3 is 18 residues. With 8 bases removed from V and 3 bases from J, the gap between germline ends came to 25 bases. CDR1 is MNHEY and CDR2 is SMNVEV in the germline V gene (reference sequence). The CDR3 DNA reads as TGTGCCAGCCTTCCCAGTCCCCCCAGGGTAGTGGACACCGGGGAGCTGTTTTTT. Protein product: CASLPSPPRVVDTGELFF.

V gene TRBV9 combines with J gene TRBJ2-1; 9 nucleotides line up with TRBD2. With V trimmed by 0 bases and J by 4 bases, 5 bases remained unmatched. CDR1 and CDR2 (germline): SGDLS, YYNGEE. The CDR3 has 16 residues. The CDR3 nucleotides read TGTGCCAGCAGCGTAGCCGGGACTAGCTGGTACAATGAGCAGTTCTTC. This gives the protein CASSVAGTSWYNEQFF.

The CDR3: CASSFSRRWGYGYTF. CDR3 bases: TGTGCCAGCAGCTTTAGCCGGCGGTGGGGCTATGGCTACACCTTC. The V call is TRBV5-8, the J call TRBJ1-2; D remains unclear. The germline CDR1 and CDR2 sequences are SGHTS and YDEGEE. Trimming took off 2 bases at V and 4 bases at J, with 15 bases between the two ends. The CDR3 spans 15 residues.

This chain joins TRBV6-1 and TRBJ2-7; no reliable D call. V was cut by 2 bases and J by 2 bases, with 4 bases left in between. Germline CDR1 reads MNHNS; CDR2 reads SASEGT. The CDR3 sequence is 12 residues long. The CDR3 DNA sequence: TGTGCCAGCAGTGAATCGGCCTACGAGCAGTACTTC. The encoded protein is CASSESAYEQYF.

The chain links TRBV18 to TRBJ2-1; possibly TRBD1 or TRBD2 for D (6 bases each). Germline CDR1 and CDR2: KGHSH and LQKENI. V lost 4 bases and J 4 bases, leaving 14 bases between the germline ends. This CDR3 has 15 residues. In nucleotides, the CDR3 is TGTGCCAGCTCACTAAGGGGGGCAGTTTACAATGAGCAGTTCTTC. The encoded protein is CASSLRGAVYNEQFF.

V is TRBV28 and J is TRBJ1-2, with 9 bases identical to TRBD1. In germline, CDR1 is MDHEN, CDR2 SYDVKM. The CDR3 spans 14 residues. The trim removed 2 bases at V and 5 bases at J, leaving 3 bases unmatched. The CDR3 nucleotides read TGTGCCAGCAGTTTACCGGGACAGGGATATGGCTACACCTTC. Translation gives CASSLPGQGYGYTF.

This clone was detected once. The V call is TRBV10-1, the J call TRBJ2-1, with D unresolved. Per germline, CDR1 WNHNN and CDR2 SYGVQD (reference sequence). This CDR3 is 13 amino acids long. Trimming took 4 bases from V and 5 from J, leaving 9 bases between them. The CDR3 spells CASSVGRDNEQFF. For the CDR3, the DNA is TGCGCCAGCAGTGTGGGCAGAGACAATGAGCAGTTCTTC.

The chain couples TRBV13 to TRBJ2-1, with unresolved D. The germline V gene has CDR1 PRHDT and CDR2 FYEKMQ (reference sequence). The CDR3 extends over 14 amino acids. V lost 3 bases and J 4 bases, leaving 10 bases between the germline ends. The CDR3 is CASSFGSIYNEQFF. CDR3 DNA: TGTGCCAGCAGCTTCGGGTCCATTTACAATGAGCAGTTCTTC.

The V and J genes are TRBV5-5 and TRBJ2-3; D is ambiguous. Trimming took 2 bases from V and 3 from J, leaving 10 bases between them. The germline V gene has CDR1 SGHKS and CDR2 YYEKEE (reference sequence). This CDR3 has 14 residues. The CDR3 loop is CASSFLGRTDTQYF. The CDR3 nucleotides are TGTGCCAGCAGCTTCCTAGGTCGAACAGATACGCAGTATTTT.